The 22 T cell receptor beta chains listed next were all sequenced from one sample in a study of T cells in Graves' hyperthyroidism and ophthalmopathy. Amplified TCR beta CDR3 regions derived from RNA transcripts. TCR CDR3 underwent first-round RT-PCR with the HTBI primer set. TCRdb redid the calling of the multiplex PCR reads with MiXCR, one entry per CDR3 protein. The data show 50,000 to 75,000 distinct CDR3 sequences, roughly 52% seen once. The source material was blood. The receptors were gathered from a woman aged 25 to 39 with Graves' ophthalmopathy.

The chain's CDR3 is CATSRTGGTQETQYF. CDR3 nucleotide sequence: TGTGCCACCAGCAGGACAGGGGGGACCCAAGAGACCCAGTACTTC. The chain uses TRBV15 and TRBJ2-5; TRBD1 aligns across 9 bases. The ends lost 3 bases at V and 1 base at J; junction bases unmatched: 3. Germline V CDR1 and CDR2: LNHNV, YYDKDF (reference sequence). This CDR3 contains 15 residues.

This clonotype came up many times. J is TRBJ1-5 and V is TRBV5-6; D is ambiguous. Germline V gene data show CDR1 as SGHDT and CDR2 as YYEEEE. V lost 0 bases to trimming and J lost 2 bases, with 3 bases between them. The CDR3 is made up of 13 amino acids. The CDR3 sequence: CASSLDGNQPQHF. Here the CDR3 DNA reads TGTGCCAGCAGCTTGGACGGCAATCAGCCCCAGCATTTT. Full variable domain (rest looked up from reference TRBV5-6 and TRBJ1-5): DAGVTQSPTHLIKTRGQQVTLRCSPKSGHDTVSWYQQALGQGPQFIFQYYEEEERQRGNFPDRFSGHQFPNYSSELNVNALLLGDSALYLCASSLDGNQPQHFGDGTRLSIL.

The V call is TRBV20-1, the J call TRBJ2-7, with 8 positions matching TRBD2. The CDR3 consists of 15 residues. CDR1 is DFQATT and CDR2 is SNEGSKA in the germline V gene (reference sequence). Trimming at V came to 6 bases and at J to 7 bases, leaving 17 bases not matched to a gene. The CDR3 protein is CSASSPGGGPPEQYF. As DNA, the CDR3 is TGCAGTGCCAGCAGCCCCGGCGGGGGGCCACCTGAGCAGTACTTC.

Ten or more counts support this clonotype. The chain recombines TRBV19 with TRBJ2-5; 10 positions agree with TRBD2. Germline V gene lookup returns CDR1 LNHDA and CDR2 SQIVND (reference sequence). CDR3 length: 15 amino acids. V shed 3 bases, J shed 6 bases, and the junction held 7 bases outside the gene matches. CDR3 region: CASSIITSGKKTQYF. In DNA form, the CDR3 reads TGTGCCAGTAGTATCATTACTAGCGGGAAGAAGACCCAGTACTTC.

This CDR3 reads CASSQGFRGRDDEQYF. The CDR3 coding sequence is TGTGCCAGCAGCCAAGGTTTTCGGGGTAGAGATGACGAGCAGTACTTC. This sequence joins TRBV4-2 and TRBJ2-7, with D maybe TRBD2 (5 bases). The V gene's germline CDR1 is LGHNA and CDR2 YNFKEQ. The CDR3 covers 16 residues. The germline V and J ends were trimmed by 1 base and 5 bases, with 18 bases remaining between them.

This clonotype counts as medium-sized (0.01 to 0.1%). The V and J genes are TRBV10-1 and TRBJ2-1; D is unclear. V was shortened by 2 bases and J by 2 bases, with 1 base between the two germline ends. Germline V gene data show CDR1 as WNHNN and CDR2 as SYGVQD (reference sequence). CDR3 length equals 12 residues. The DNA of the CDR3 is TGCGCCAGCAGTGAGACCTACAATGAGCAGTTCTTC. It translates to CASSETYNEQFF.

On this clonotype itself: Mismatch with germline at one junction end may stem from a read error. J is TRBJ2-3 and V is TRBV6-2 or TRBV6-3; 8 positions match TRBD2. The germline gives CDR1 MNHEY, CDR2 SVGEGT. The CDR3 contains 16 residues. CDR3 sequence reads: CASSYGSGSGTDTRYF. The CDR3 DNA reads as TGTGCCAGCAGTTACGGGAGCGGGAGCGGCACAGATACGCGGTATTTT.

Ten or more counts support this clonotype. This CDR3 is CASSEPDREDEQFF. The CDR3, as DNA: TGCGCCAGCAGTGAGCCAGACAGGGAGGATGAGCAGTTCTTC. The V gene is TRBV10-1, the J gene TRBJ2-1; TRBD1 is a possible D gene (7 bases). The ends were cut back, 2 bases at V and 8 bases at J, with 13 bases in the middle. Looked up from germline, CDR1 is WNHNN and CDR2 is SYGVQD (reference sequence). The CDR3 loop spans 14 amino acids.

This clonotype was recorded many times. The V and J genes are TRBV12-3 or TRBV12-4 and TRBJ1-4; the match to TRBD1 covers 9 bases. The CDR3 covers 14 residues. After removal of 6 bases from V and 8 bases from J, the junction contained 7 bases not matched to a gene. CDR3 bases: TGTGCCAGCAGCTACAGGGGGCGAGGGGAAAAACTGTTTTTT. Its protein is CASSYRGRGEKLFF.

The chain is built from TRBV7-2 and TRBJ2-1, with D perhaps matching TRBD2 (6 bases). The ends were cut back, 2 bases at V and 6 bases at J, with 11 bases in the middle. Germline CDR1 SGHTA, CDR2 FQGNSA. The length of the CDR3 is 14 residues. For the CDR3, the DNA is TGTGCCAGCAGCTTAATTCTAGCGTTCAATGAGCAGTTCTTC. This encodes CASSLILAFNEQFF.

J is TRBJ2-7 and V is TRBV5-5; 7 nucleotides match TRBD1. The better agreement between TRBJ2-1 and the DNA end casts doubt on the J call. CDR1 and CDR2 from the germline V gene are SGHKS and YYEKEE (reference sequence). The CDR3 is 15 residues long. CDR3 in DNA: TGTGCCAGCAGCTTCGACCCGGGACAGCCCTACGAGCAGTTCTTC. Its translation: CASSFDPGQPYEQFF.

The chain's CDR3 is CASGTGGNEKLFF. DNA for the CDR3: TGTGCCAGCGGGACAGGGGGGAATGAAAAACTGTTTTTT. The chain couples TRBV2 to TRBJ1-4; 11 bases fit TRBD1. Germline lookup yields CDR1 SNHLY and CDR2 FYNNEI. CDR3 size: 13 residues. V lost 8 bases and J lost 5; bases outside the gene matches: 1.

The chain recombines TRBV9 with TRBJ1-2; D remains unclear. This CDR3 has 14 amino acids. Looked up from germline, CDR1 is SGDLS and CDR2 is YYNGEE. V lost 4 bases, J lost 12 bases, and 22 bases lay in between. CDR3 sequence reads: CASSPGPRSWGNTF. As DNA, the CDR3 is TGTGCCAGCAGCCCCGGTCCGCGCTCCTGGGGAAACACCTTC.

The CDR3 DNA is TGTGCCTGGAGTGTAAAGTATGAGGGACCCCAAGAGACCCAGTACTTC. It encodes CAWSVKYEGPQETQYF. The chain carries TRBV30 and TRBJ2-5; either TRBD1 or TRBD2 may supply D (5 bases each). The CDR3 consists of 16 residues. Germline loops: CDR1 GTSNPN, CDR2 SVGIG (reference sequence). V lost 0 bases to trimming and J lost 1 base, with 15 bases between them.

This clonotype has at least ten counts. The V call is TRBV29-1, the J call TRBJ2-5, with 14 nucleotides matching TRBD2. The CDR3 has 14 residues. Looked up from germline, CDR1 is SQVTM and CDR2 is ANQGSEA. Trimming removed 7 bases from V and 4 bases from J; junction bases left unmatched: 5. The CDR3 DNA reads as TGCAGCGGGGGACTAGCGGGAGTTAGAGAGACCCAGTACTTC. This encodes CSGGLAGVRETQYF.

At least ten counts were recorded for this clonotype. The gene calls are TRBV7-9 and TRBJ2-5; 8 bases are shared with TRBD2. The germline gives CDR1 SEHNR, CDR2 FQNEAQ (reference sequence). The CDR3 spans 14 residues. V was clipped by 7 bases and J by 9 bases; unmatched bases: 13. CDR3 residues: CASIQGSGSGPQYF. The CDR3 region has the DNA TGTGCCAGCATCCAGGGGAGCGGGAGCGGCCCCCAGTACTTC.

The CDR3 coding sequence is TGTGCCAGCAGCTCGAGGACAGGGGTTCACAATGAGCAGTTCTTC. Translated: CASSSRTGVHNEQFF. The V call is TRBV7-2, the J call TRBJ2-1, with 9 bases fitting TRBD1. J lost 5 bases, V lost 4 bases, and 6 bases had no gene match. Germline lookup yields CDR1 SGHTA and CDR2 FQGNSA. The CDR3 extends over 15 amino acids.

The chain recombines TRBV19 with TRBJ1-1; maybe TRBD1 (6 bases). Per the germline V gene, CDR1 is LNHDA and CDR2 is SQIVND (reference sequence). The CDR3 spans 15 residues. V was trimmed by 3 bases and J by 6 bases, leaving 17 bases between them. The CDR3: CASSISGGADAEAFF. The CDR3 coding sequence is TGTGCCAGTAGTATTTCGGGGGGCGCGGACGCTGAAGCTTTCTTT.

With respect to this clonotype: This may arise from a read error, as a much more abundant clone is one base away. This sequence joins TRBV28 and TRBJ1-1, with TRBD1 matching over 8 bases. This CDR3 contains 12 residues. Germline V gene data show CDR1 as MDHEN and CDR2 as SYDVKM. V shed 7 bases, J shed 8 bases, and the junction held 6 bases outside the gene matches. For the CDR3, the DNA is TGTGCCAGCAATCTCAACAGGGGGGAAGCTTTCTTT. This codes for CASNLNRGEAFF.

The table lists this clonotype with many counts. The rearrangement links TRBV7-3 to TRBJ1-1; the D gene is possibly TRBD1 (6 bases). The length of the CDR3 is 19 residues. Trimming shortened V by 3 bases and J by 0 bases, and 23 bases separated the two germline ends. The germline V gene has CDR1 SGHTA and CDR2 FQGTGA. The CDR3 here is CASSLLPSSQGRVNTEAFF. The CDR3 DNA follows: TGTGCCAGCAGCTTGCTACCCTCTTCCCAGGGGCGCGTGAACACTGAAGCTTTCTTT. Based on the CDR3 plus reference TRBV7-3 and TRBJ1-1, the full variable domain is GAGVSQTPSNKVTEKGKYVELRCDPISGHTALYWYRQSLGQGPEFLIYFQGTGAADDSGLPNDRFFAVRPEGSVSTLKIQRTERGDSAVYLCASSLLPSSQGRVNTEAFFGQGTRLTVV.

This clonotype appeared many times. This chain joins TRBV2 and TRBJ2-7, with no clear D. CDR3 length: 12 residues. Germline V gives CDR1 SNHLY, CDR2 FYNNEI. V was trimmed by 3 bases and J by 3 bases, leaving 6 bases between them. The CDR3 sequence: CASSDWDYEQYF. The DNA of the CDR3 is TGTGCCAGCAGTGACTGGGACTACGAGCAGTACTTC.

Concerning this clonotype: This sequence may be a read error, since a much larger clone differs from it by one base. V gene TRBV28 combines with J gene TRBJ2-2; weak D call: TRBD1 (6 bases). The CDR3 is 15 residues long. CDR1 is MDHEN, CDR2 SYDVKM, per germline. The CDR3 loop is CASSLGARDTGELLF. The CDR3 DNA reads as TGTGCCAGCAGTTTGGGGGCTCGGGACACCGGGGAGCTGCTTTTT.